These 17 T cell receptor beta chains originate from one sample sequenced in a study of OX40 agonist ivuxolimab in advanced cancers. Produced via immunoSEQ multiplex PCR; TCRdb's table is partial and in-frame only. The repertoire holds 71,000 or so clones, with approximately 78% as singletons. The starting material was CD4+ or CD8+ T cells sorted from blood, obtained in a trial of the OX40 agonist ivuxolimab. The source is an adult with an advanced solid tumor such as melanoma, head and neck, liver or kidney cancer.

This clone was observed a handful of times. The chain employs TRBV19 and TRBJ1-5, with D possibly matching TRBD1 (5 bases). The CDR3 length is 12 residues. Germline CDR1 is LNHDA and CDR2 is SQIVND (reference sequence). Deletions cut 6 bases from V and 7 bases from J, with 10 bases between. This CDR3 reads CASSVRGQPQHF. CDR3 in DNA: TGTGCCAGTAGCGTAAGGGGACAGCCCCAGCATTTT.

This chain joins TRBV19 and TRBJ1-5; 11 bases map to TRBD1. J gave up 8 bases and V 5 bases, and 11 bases lay outside the gene matches. The CDR3 is 16 amino acids. Germline V gene lookup returns CDR1 LNHDA and CDR2 SQIVND (reference sequence). CDR3: CASSPQGQGARKPQHF. CDR3 nucleotide sequence: TGTGCCAGTAGTCCCCAAGGACAGGGGGCGCGTAAGCCCCAGCATTTT.

The chain combines TRBV4-3 with TRBJ2-2; no clear D. V was clipped by 2 bases and J by 7 bases, with 8 bases between them. From germline, CDR1 is LGHNA and CDR2 YSLEER. This CDR3 region has 13 residues. CDR3 residues: CASSQNFGGELFF. CDR3 DNA: TGCGCCAGCAGCCAAAACTTCGGCGGGGAGCTGTTTTTT.

This clone was recorded once. CDR3: CASSGVGVLDTQYF. In DNA form, the CDR3 reads TGTGCCAGCAGTGGGGTGGGGGTGTTAGATACGCAGTATTTT. This chain links TRBV25-1 with TRBJ2-3, with D possibly called TRBD1 or TRBD2 (5 bases each). Germline assignment: CDR1 MGHDK and CDR2 SYGVNS. Trimming removed 4 bases at V and 5 bases at J, with 13 bases between. This CDR3 comprises 14 residues.

CDR3 DNA: TGTGCCAGTAGTATTATCGAGTCACCGGGCAATCAGCCCCAGCATTTT. It is translated as CASSIIESPGNQPQHF. The V gene is TRBV19, the J gene TRBJ1-5; D is unresolved. Trimming stripped 3 bases from V and 2 bases from J, with 14 bases between. From germline, CDR1 is LNHDA and CDR2 SQIVND (reference sequence). This CDR3 spans 16 amino acids.

In its sample, this clone was seen a few times. The chain combines TRBV20-1 with TRBJ1-5; D not certain. The V gene's germline CDR1 is DFQATT and CDR2 SNEGSKA (reference sequence). The ends were cut back, 7 bases at V and 5 bases at J, with 9 bases in the middle. The CDR3 length is 11 residues. The CDR3 loop is CSGVRDQPQHF. As DNA, the CDR3 is TGCAGTGGGGTGAGGGATCAGCCCCAGCATTTT.

The V call is TRBV4-2, the J call TRBJ1-1, with D hard to call. The CDR3 length is 16 residues. Germline V gene sequence: CDR1 LGHNA, CDR2 YNFKEQ. The ends were cut back, 2 bases at V and 2 bases at J, with 15 bases in the middle. In DNA, the CDR3 is TGTGCCAGCAGCCAACCTGACTCCTATTTCAACACTGAAGCTTTCTTT. It translates to CASSQPDSYFNTEAFF.

The rearrangement uses TRBV2 and TRBJ2-3; tentative D call: TRBD2 (5 bases). Germline-derived CDR1 and CDR2 are SNHLY and FYNNEI. Trimming took off 6 bases at V and 14 bases at J, with 18 bases between the two ends. This CDR3 contains 12 residues. The CDR3 bases are TGTGCCAGCAGCACCGGGATCCGGAGCTTGTATTTT. Its protein is CASSTGIRSLYF. The full variable domain, rest sourced from reference TRBV2 and TRBJ2-3, is EPEVTQTPSHQVTQMGQEVILRCVPISNHLYFYWYRQILGQKVEFLVSFYNNEISEKSEIFDDQFSVERPDGSNFTLKIRSTKLEDSAMYFCASSTGIRSLYFGPGTRLTVL.

The V and J genes are TRBV7-2 and TRBJ2-2, with D possibly matching TRBD1 (6 bases). The germline V and J ends were trimmed by 6 bases and 4 bases, with 12 bases remaining between them. The CDR3 is 14 amino acids. Germline CDR1 and CDR2: SGHTA and FQGNSA. The CDR3 bases are TGTGCCAGCAGAATCTCAGGGGTCACCGGGGAGCTGTTTTTT. It encodes CASRISGVTGELFF.

Here the CDR3 reads CASSPRGGQEYGYTF. The CDR3 DNA reads TGCGCCAGCAGCCCTCGGGGCGGACAGGAATATGGCTACACCTTC. The chain combines TRBV5-1 with TRBJ1-2; 7 bases fit TRBD1. V was pared by 4 bases and J by 5 bases, with 11 bases of the junction left unmatched. Germline V CDR1 and CDR2: SGHRS, YFSETQ. There are 15 residues in the CDR3.

V and J are TRBV7-8 and TRBJ1-1; D not resolved. The CDR3 covers 15 residues. The germline CDR1 and CDR2 sequences are SGHVS and FQNEAQ. Between the trimmed V and J ends, which lost 5 bases and 3 bases, there was a span of 16 bases. CDR3: CASSRRPGLDTEAFF. As DNA, the CDR3 is TGTGCCAGCAGCCGCCGCCCGGGATTGGACACTGAAGCTTTCTTT.

V and J are TRBV5-1 and TRBJ1-1; D gene unclear. CDR3 size: 14 residues. Germline V lookup: CDR1 SGHRS, CDR2 YFSETQ. Trimming pared 3 bases from V and 1 base from J, leaving 10 bases between. The CDR3 nucleotides are TGCGCCAGCAGCTCGGGTGCGGGGAACACTGAAGCTTTCTTT. Protein product: CASSSGAGNTEAFF.

This chain connects TRBV30 to TRBJ2-7, with TRBD2 matching 7 bases. Unmatched junction bases numbered 4, after V lost 2 bases and J lost 6 bases. This CDR3 region has 12 residues. Per the germline V gene, CDR1 is GTSNPN and CDR2 is SVGIG (reference sequence). The CDR3 nucleotides are TGTGCCTGGAGTACGACTAGCTCCGAGCAGTACTTC. Translated: CAWSTTSSEQYF.

The gene calls are TRBV7-9 and TRBJ2-5, with TRBD1 identical over 8 bases. The J call may be wrong; the DNA end is better matched by TRBJ2-7. The CDR3 spans 17 residues. Germline CDR1 and CDR2: SEHNR and FQNEAQ (reference sequence). The CDR3 coding sequence is TGTGCCAGCAGCTTAGCGCCGGGACAGGCGAACTCCTACGAGCAGTACTTC. It specifies CASSLAPGQANSYEQYF.

This chain links TRBV6-5 with TRBJ1-2; 10 bases align to TRBD1. The V gene end was trimmed by 0 bases and the J gene end by 5 bases; junction bases not matched to a gene: 6. Germline CDR1 and CDR2: MNHEY and SVGAGI. This CDR3 spans 16 amino acids. The CDR3 sequence: CASSYSRTGGSYGYTF. CDR3 bases: TGTGCCAGCAGTTACTCTCGGACAGGGGGTTCGTATGGCTACACCTTC.

This clone was seen a few times. The V call is TRBV10-3, the J call TRBJ1-2; 10 nucleotides line up with TRBD1. The junction had 16 bases not matched to a gene; V was cut back by 10 bases and J by 2 bases. The CDR3 covers 17 residues. Germline CDR1 reads ENHRY; CDR2 reads SYGVKD. The CDR3 sequence is CATGGSGTGATNYGYTF. CDR3 in DNA: TGTGCCACCGGAGGATCCGGGACAGGGGCTACAAACTATGGCTACACCTTC.

The genes are TRBV5-4 and TRBJ2-7; D is possibly TRBD1 or TRBD2 (5 bases each). Germline lookup yields CDR1 SGHNT and CDR2 YYREEE (reference sequence). The CDR3 contains 14 residues. Deletions cut 4 bases from V and 4 bases from J, with 15 bases between. The CDR3 nucleotides read TGTGCCAGCAGCCCGGGACGTGGCCCTTACGAGCAGTACTTC. This translates into CASSPGRGPYEQYF.